Shown below are 14 T cell receptor beta chains from a single sample sequenced in a study of T cells in Graves' hyperthyroidism and ophthalmopathy. TCR beta CDR3 region amplification was performed from RNA transcripts. The primer set for the first-round RT-PCR of the TCR CDR3 was HTBI. Each CDR3 protein gets one entry after TCRdb re-called the multiplex PCR reads with MiXCR. The data contain hundreds of thousands of distinct CDR3 sequences, around a sixth of them seen just once; the ten biggest clones take up roughly a sixth. The specimen was blood. The receptors here all came from a woman between 45 and 65 years old with Graves' hyperthyroidism that later progressed to Graves' ophthalmopathy.

The gene calls are TRBV20-1 and TRBJ2-5; D tentatively reads TRBD1 or TRBD2 (5 bases each). The CDR3 runs to 15 residues. V shed 0 bases and J shed 4 bases, with 15 bases lying between them. CDR1 DFQATT and CDR2 SNEGSKA come from the germline V gene (reference sequence). The CDR3 here is CSARDGAGVGETQYF. The CDR3 DNA is TGCAGTGCTAGAGATGGGGCCGGGGTCGGAGAGACCCAGTACTTC.

This clonotype was picked up many times. The chain has TRBV7-9 and TRBJ2-1; 12 positions match TRBD2. There are 17 residues in the CDR3. Losses at the gene ends were 5 bases for V and 3 bases for J; bases not matched to a gene: 8. Germline V gene data show CDR1 as SEHNR and CDR2 as FQNEAQ (reference sequence). The CDR3 spells CASSPPLAGGRYNEQFF. CDR3 nucleotide sequence: TGTGCCAGCAGCCCCCCACTAGCGGGGGGACGCTACAATGAGCAGTTCTTC.

This clonotype has a count of ten or more. The genes are TRBV3-1 and TRBJ1-2; a weak D match, TRBD1 (5 bases). The CDR3 is 14 residues long. Germline CDR1 is LGHDT and CDR2 is YNNKEL (reference sequence). V was clipped by 4 bases and J by 8 bases, with 17 bases between them. CDR3 DNA sequence: TGTGCCAGCAGCCCCGTGCAGGGAGCCTTCGGCTACACCTTC. Amino acids: CASSPVQGAFGYTF.

This clonotype was observed a few times. The rearrangement uses TRBV25-1 and TRBJ2-1; possibly TRBD2 for D (5 bases). This CDR3 is 14 amino acids long. Trimming removed 5 bases from V and 7 bases from J, with 15 bases in between. CDR1 is MGHDK and CDR2 is SYGVNS in the germline V gene. The CDR3 sequence: CASSPPSRANEQFF. CDR3 sequence (DNA): TGTGCCAGCAGTCCTCCCTCGAGGGCGAATGAGCAGTTCTTC.

Ten or more counts support this clonotype. This chain uses TRBV7-6 with TRBJ2-5; no firm D call. V lost 2 bases to trimming and J lost 4 bases, with 5 bases between them. This CDR3 region has 12 residues. The germline gives CDR1 SGHVS, CDR2 FNYEAQ. In nucleotides, the CDR3 is TGTGCCAGCAGCTTATCTTCAGAGACCCAGTACTTC. Protein sequence: CASSLSSETQYF. Combining the CDR3 with reference TRBV7-6 and TRBJ2-5 gives the whole variable domain GAGVSQSPRYKVTKRGQDVALRCDPISGHVSLYWYRQALGQGPEFLTYFNYEAQQDKSGLPNDRFSAERPEGSISTLTIQRTEQRDSAMYRCASSLSSETQYFGPGTRLLVL.

This chain uses TRBV9 with TRBJ2-3; D uncertain. This CDR3 spans 14 amino acids. CDR1 SGDLS and CDR2 YYNGEE come from the germline V gene. The V end was cut by 0 bases, the J end by 3 bases, with 8 bases between. This CDR3 is CASSVEGRTDTQYF. In DNA, the CDR3 is TGTGCCAGCAGCGTAGAAGGCAGGACAGATACGCAGTATTTT.

This clonotype was counted only a few times. The chain employs TRBV19 and TRBJ1-2; 7 nucleotides align to TRBD1. The CDR3 totals 14 residues. Germline CDR1 reads LNHDA; CDR2 reads SQIVND (reference sequence). The V gene end was trimmed by 6 bases and the J gene end by 3 bases; junction bases not matched to a gene: 7. CDR3 amino acids: CASRSQGDHYGYTF. DNA of the CDR3: TGTGCCAGTAGATCCCAGGGGGACCACTATGGCTACACCTTC.

V usage is TRBV4-1 and J usage is TRBJ2-7; 8 bases align to TRBD1. The V gene end was trimmed by 4 bases and the J gene end by 6 bases; junction bases not matched to a gene: 17. The CDR3 extends over 17 amino acids. Germline V lookup: CDR1 MGHRA, CDR2 YSYEKL. Here the CDR3 reads CASSLKLRDRSSVEQYF. Here the CDR3 DNA reads TGCGCCAGCAGCCTAAAACTCAGGGACAGGAGTTCCGTCGAGCAGTACTTC.

The sample holds a few counts of this clonotype. The chain couples TRBV7-9 to TRBJ2-7, with D hard to call. Germline CDR1 is SEHNR and CDR2 is FQNEAQ (reference sequence). This CDR3 has 13 amino acids. Trimming shortened V by 5 bases and J by 3 bases, and 11 bases separated the two germline ends. The CDR3 DNA reads TGTGCCAGCAGCGCACCTCGAGACTACGAGCAGTACTTC. It specifies CASSAPRDYEQYF. Filled out from reference TRBV7-9 and TRBJ2-7, the complete variable domain reads DTGVSQNPRHKITKRGQNVTFRCDPISEHNRLYWYRQTLGQGPEFLTYFQNEAQLEKSRLLSDRFSAERPKGSFSTLEIQRTEQGDSAMYLCASSAPRDYEQYFGPGTRLTVT.

This clonotype has at least ten counts. The rearrangement uses TRBV6-2 or TRBV6-3 and TRBJ1-2; maybe TRBD1 (6 bases). V lost 0 bases and J 6 bases, leaving 14 bases between the germline ends. CDR1 MNHEY and CDR2 SVGEGT come from the germline V gene. CDR3 length: 15 residues. DNA of the CDR3: TGTGCCAGCAGTTACTCGAGACAGGAGTTCAATGGCTACACCTTC. This gives the protein CASSYSRQEFNGYTF.

The chain carries TRBV3-1 and TRBJ1-3; no definite D call. This CDR3 region has 15 residues. In germline, CDR1 is LGHDT, CDR2 YNNKEL (reference sequence). Trimming pared 0 bases from V and 5 bases from J, leaving 11 bases between. CDR3 coding DNA: TGTGCCAGCAGCCAAGATCTTGGCGGCCGAAACACCATATATTTT. This encodes CASSQDLGGRNTIYF.

Turning to this clonotype: The junction departs from the called germline gene at one end, perhaps through a read error. The rearrangement links TRBV12-3 or TRBV12-4 to TRBJ2-5; perhaps TRBD2 as D (5 bases). This CDR3 contains 15 residues. The CDR3 DNA sequence: TGCGCCAGCAGCCCGGGGTCAGGCAAAGAAGAGACCCAGTACTTC. Its translation is CASSPGSGKEETQYF.

This clonotype was observed at least ten times. The gene calls are TRBV11-2 and TRBJ1-1, with TRBD1 matching over 8 bases. V was pared by 2 bases and J by 4 bases, with 3 bases of the junction left unmatched. CDR1 is SGHAT and CDR2 is FQNNGV in the germline V gene. The CDR3 contains 14 residues. The CDR3 nucleotides are TGTGCCAGCAGCTTAAGGACAGGGATCACTGAAGCTTTCTTT. Its translation: CASSLRTGITEAFF.

This clonotype was recorded at least ten times. V is TRBV5-1 and J is TRBJ2-7; the D gene is possibly TRBD2 (6 bases). This CDR3 spans 15 amino acids. V was clipped by 6 bases and J by 7 bases, with 23 bases between them. Germline loops: CDR1 SGHRS, CDR2 YFSETQ. The CDR3 bases are TGCGCCAGCACCCTGGAGGGATTGACTACGCAGGAGCAGTACTTC. Protein product: CASTLEGLTTQEQYF.